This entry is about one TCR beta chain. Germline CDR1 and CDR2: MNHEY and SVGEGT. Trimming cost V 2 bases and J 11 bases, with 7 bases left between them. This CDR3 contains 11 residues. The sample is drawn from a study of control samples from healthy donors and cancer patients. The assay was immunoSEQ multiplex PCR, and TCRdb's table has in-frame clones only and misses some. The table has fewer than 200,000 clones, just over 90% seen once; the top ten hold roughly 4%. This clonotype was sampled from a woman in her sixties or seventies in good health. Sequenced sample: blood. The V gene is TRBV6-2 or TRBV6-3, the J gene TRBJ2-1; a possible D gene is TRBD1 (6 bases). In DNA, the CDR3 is TGTGCCAGCAGTTACGGGACACAGCAGTTCTTC. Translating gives CASSYGTQQFF.